This T cell receptor (beta chain) was documented in a study of T cell changes during pregnancy in multiple sclerosis. The ends lost 1 base at V and 5 bases at J; junction bases unmatched: 14. The germline gives CDR1 SGDLS, CDR2 YYNGEE. This CDR3 region has 18 residues. Using immunoSEQ multiplex PCR, the repertoire was profiled, and TCRdb retains in-frame clones only, with some absent. The repertoire holds 70,000 to 95,000 clones, 90% to 95% seen once, with approximately 4.7% in the top ten. The sample in question was peripheral blood, obtained in the first trimester of pregnancy. The sequence derives from a female donor with multiple sclerosis, enrolled in a pregnancy study. The chain links TRBV9 to TRBJ1-2, with 10 bases lining up with TRBD1. The CDR3 loop reads CASSVNWSRDRGLYGYTF. DNA for the CDR3: TGTGCCAGCAGCGTAAATTGGAGTCGGGACAGGGGTCTTTATGGCTACACCTTC.